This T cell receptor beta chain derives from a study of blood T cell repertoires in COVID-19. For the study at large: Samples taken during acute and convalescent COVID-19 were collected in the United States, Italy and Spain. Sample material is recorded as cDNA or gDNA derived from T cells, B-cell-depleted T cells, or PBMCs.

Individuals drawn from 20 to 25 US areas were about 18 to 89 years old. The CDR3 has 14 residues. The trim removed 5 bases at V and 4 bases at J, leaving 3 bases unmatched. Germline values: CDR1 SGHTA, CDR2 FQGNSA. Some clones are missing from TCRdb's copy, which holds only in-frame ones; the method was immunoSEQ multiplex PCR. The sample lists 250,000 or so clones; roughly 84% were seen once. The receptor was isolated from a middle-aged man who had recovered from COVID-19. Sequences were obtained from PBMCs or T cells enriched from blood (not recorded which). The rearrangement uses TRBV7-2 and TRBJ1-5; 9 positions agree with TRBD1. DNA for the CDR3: TGTGCCAGCAGCGGCGGGACAGGGAATCAGCCCCAGCATTTT. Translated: CASSGGTGNQPQHF.